This T cell receptor beta chain appears in the sequencing data of a study of blood T cell repertoires in COVID-19. Background on the study: Acute and convalescent COVID-19 samples came from the United States, Italy and Spain.

This clone was picked up a small number of times. V dropped 6 bases and J dropped 3; count of bases not matched to a gene: 13. CDR3 length: 16 amino acids. Germline CDR1 is SNHLY and CDR2 is FYNNEI. The assay was immunoSEQ multiplex PCR, and TCRdb's table has in-frame clones only and misses some. Of about 310,000 clones in the sample, about nine tenths were seen once. The sequenced sample consisted of peripheral blood. This clonotype was sampled from a man aged 45-60 years with active or convalescent COVID-19. This chain links TRBV2 with TRBJ1-2; 7 nucleotides align to TRBD1. This CDR3 is CASRRLLTGRDYGYTF. The CDR3 nucleotides read TGTGCCAGCAGGCGGCTTTTGACAGGGCGAGACTATGGCTACACCTTC.